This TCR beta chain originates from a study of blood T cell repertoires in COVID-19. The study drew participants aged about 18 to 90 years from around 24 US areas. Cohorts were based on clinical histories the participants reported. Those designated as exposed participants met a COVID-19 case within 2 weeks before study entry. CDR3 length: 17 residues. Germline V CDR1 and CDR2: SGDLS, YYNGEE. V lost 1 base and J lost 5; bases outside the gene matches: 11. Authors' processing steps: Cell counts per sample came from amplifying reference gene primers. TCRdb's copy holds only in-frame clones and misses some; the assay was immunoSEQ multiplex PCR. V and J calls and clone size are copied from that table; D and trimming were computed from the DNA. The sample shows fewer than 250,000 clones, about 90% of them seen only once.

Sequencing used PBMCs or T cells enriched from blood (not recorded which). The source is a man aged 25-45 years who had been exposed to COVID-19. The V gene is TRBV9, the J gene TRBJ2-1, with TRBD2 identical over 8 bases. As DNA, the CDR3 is TGTGCCAGCAGCGTACAATTTAAGCGGGGGCCCCACAATGAGCAGTTCTTC. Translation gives CASSVQFKRGPHNEQFF.